This TCR beta chain was recorded in a study of patients and donors after allogeneic stem cell transplantation. The length of the CDR3 is 13 residues. CDR1 and CDR2 (germline): SQVTM, ANQGSEA. V was shortened by 5 bases and J by 4 bases, with 12 bases between the two germline ends. TCRdb used MiXCR to reprocess the RT-PCR reads, holding one entry per CDR3 protein. Here the sample spans 90,000 to 130,000 distinct CDR3 sequences, 35% being singletons. The chain is built from TRBV29-1 and TRBJ2-1; no clear D gene. The origin of this receptor is a human donor who was either an allogeneic HSCT recipient or a stem cell or donor lymphocyte infusion donor (not recorded which). It is not recorded whose cells these are; they may come from a transplant donor. Sequenced sample: blood, either unsorted or a sorted T cell fraction (not recorded which). The CDR3 spells CSVQRTPYNEQFF. The CDR3 DNA follows: TGCAGCGTTCAACGGACCCCGTACAATGAGCAGTTCTTC.